Listed below are T cell receptor beta chains from one sample, sequenced in a study of identical twins. TCRdb analysed the 5' RACE reads with MiXCR anew, one entry per CDR3 protein. The profile shows fewer than 500,000 distinct CDR3 sequences, roughly an eighth of them singletons. The sample was also linked to a second study, of yellow fever vaccine responses in identical twins.

Sequenced material: CD4+ T cells sorted from blood. These TCRs come from a woman aged 18-30 years in good health. Each CDR3 is given with its conserved first and last residue. D genes are given only for firm matches. Only part of the rows carry a size: once, few, many, or a class if the clone is expanded.

len: 13; v_gene: TRBV10-3; j_gene: TRBJ2-3; abundance: few; d_gene: NA; CDR3aa: CATRLEFADTQYF; CDR3nt: TGTGCCACCCGCCTAGAGTTCGCAGATACGCAGTATTTT
len: 14; v_gene: TRBV6-1; j_gene: TRBJ2-7; abundance: NA; d_gene: NA; CDR3aa: CASSEPTDQYEQYF; CDR3nt: TGTGCCAGCAGTGAACCGACGGACCAATACGAGCAGTACTTC
len: 18; v_gene: TRBV3-1; j_gene: TRBJ2-3; abundance: NA; d_gene: TRBD2; CDR3aa: CASSQEFGLAGDRDTQYF; CDR3nt: TGTGCCAGCAGCCAAGAATTCGGGCTAGCGGGAGACAGAGATACGCAGTATTTT
len: 14; v_gene: TRBV30; j_gene: TRBJ2-2; abundance: NA; d_gene: NA; CDR3aa: CAWSVGGATGELFF; CDR3nt: TGTGCCTGGAGTGTCGGGGGTGCCACCGGGGAGCTGTTTTTT
len: 14; v_gene: TRBV4-2; j_gene: TRBJ2-7; abundance: few; d_gene: TRBD2; CDR3aa: CASSQEGLAGAQYF; CDR3nt: TGTGCCAGCAGCCAGGAGGGACTAGCGGGAGCGCAGTACTTC
len: 15; v_gene: TRBV20-1; j_gene: TRBJ2-5; abundance: few; d_gene: NA; CDR3aa: CSASPAGTWRETQYF; CDR3nt: TGCAGTGCTAGTCCGGCGGGGACGTGGCGGGAGACCCAGTACTTC
len: 14; v_gene: TRBV18; j_gene: TRBJ2-7; abundance: many; d_gene: NA; CDR3aa: CASSPPERAYEQYF; CDR3nt: TGTGCCAGCTCACCACCAGAGAGGGCCTACGAGCAGTACTTC
len: 15; v_gene: TRBV28; j_gene: TRBJ2-6; abundance: NA; d_gene: NA; CDR3aa: CASSPSTPGANVLTF; CDR3nt: TGTGCCAGCAGTCCCTCTACACCTGGGGCCAACGTCCTGACTTTC
len: 13; v_gene: TRBV5-1; j_gene: TRBJ2-2; abundance: many; d_gene: NA; CDR3aa: CASSFGRTGELFF; CDR3nt: TGCGCCAGCAGCTTCGGGCGCACCGGGGAGCTGTTTTTT
len: 19; v_gene: TRBV5-6; j_gene: TRBJ1-1; abundance: NA; d_gene: TRBD1; CDR3aa: CASSLPLGDRGLWGTEAFF; CDR3nt: TGTGCCAGCAGCTTGCCATTGGGGGACAGGGGGCTGTGGGGCACTGAAGCTTTCTTT
len: 12; v_gene: TRBV27; j_gene: TRBJ2-3; abundance: few; d_gene: NA; CDR3aa: CASRPHSDTQYF; CDR3nt: TGTGCCAGCAGGCCCCATTCGGATACGCAGTATTTT
len: 13; v_gene: TRBV20-1; j_gene: TRBJ1-5; abundance: few; d_gene: TRBD1; CDR3aa: CSARTGGGQPQHF; CDR3nt: TGCAGTGCTAGAACAGGGGGCGGTCAGCCCCAGCATTTT
len: 12; v_gene: TRBV20-1; j_gene: TRBJ2-1; abundance: NA; d_gene: TRBD2; CDR3aa: CSAARTSREQFF; CDR3nt: TGCAGTGCTGCCCGGACTAGCCGGGAGCAGTTCTTC
len: 13; v_gene: TRBV24-1; j_gene: TRBJ2-2; abundance: once; d_gene: NA; CDR3aa: CATKHQNTGELFF; CDR3nt: TGTGCCACCAAACACCAGAACACCGGGGAGCTGTTTTTT
len: 15; v_gene: TRBV24-1; j_gene: TRBJ2-3; abundance: NA; d_gene: NA; CDR3aa: CATSDAGTPGDTQYF; CDR3nt: TGTGCCACCAGTGATGCCGGGACCCCGGGAGATACGCAGTATTTT
len: 15; v_gene: TRBV4-1; j_gene: TRBJ2-7; abundance: many; d_gene: NA; CDR3aa: CASSQSPQGGYEQYF; CDR3nt: TGCGCCAGCAGCCAAAGCCCCCAAGGGGGGTACGAGCAGTACTTC
len: 15; v_gene: TRBV2; j_gene: TRBJ1-4; abundance: many; d_gene: TRBD1; CDR3aa: CASRDRGRLEEKLFF; CDR3nt: TGTGCCAGCAGGGACAGGGGGCGATTAGAGGAAAAACTGTTTTTT
len: 15; v_gene: TRBV4-2; j_gene: TRBJ2-3; abundance: NA; d_gene: NA; CDR3aa: CASSQNPYTTDTQYF; CDR3nt: TGTGCCAGCAGCCAAAACCCCTACACCACAGATACGCAGTATTTT
len: 17; v_gene: TRBV27; j_gene: TRBJ2-7; abundance: NA; d_gene: TRBD2; CDR3aa: CASSLWPGTSGSARQYF; CDR3nt: TGTGCCAGCAGTCTCTGGCCCGGGACTAGCGGGAGTGCAAGGCAGTACTTC
len: 13; v_gene: TRBV5-1; j_gene: TRBJ2-7; abundance: few; d_gene: NA; CDR3aa: CASSTSLGNEQYF; CDR3nt: TGCGCCAGCAGCACCTCCCTCGGCAACGAGCAGTACTTC
len: 13; v_gene: TRBV6-2/TRBV6-3; j_gene: TRBJ1-5; abundance: NA; d_gene: NA; CDR3aa: CASSYHRDNPQHF; CDR3nt: TGTGCCAGCAGTTACCACAGGGACAATCCCCAGCATTTT
len: 15; v_gene: TRBV9; j_gene: TRBJ1-1; abundance: NA; d_gene: NA; CDR3aa: CASSVSTRQDAEAFF; CDR3nt: TGTGCCAGCAGCGTATCCACTAGACAGGATGCTGAAGCTTTCTTT
len: 15; v_gene: TRBV9; j_gene: TRBJ1-1; abundance: many; d_gene: NA; CDR3aa: CASSVGPEMNTEAFF; CDR3nt: TGTGCCAGCAGCGTAGGTCCAGAGATGAACACTGAAGCTTTCTTT
len: 13; v_gene: TRBV7-3; j_gene: TRBJ2-1; abundance: NA; d_gene: TRBD1; CDR3aa: CASSNRGGNEQFF; CDR3nt: TGTGCCAGCAGCAACAGGGGTGGCAATGAGCAGTTCTTC
len: 12; v_gene: TRBV28; j_gene: TRBJ2-7; abundance: NA; d_gene: NA; CDR3aa: CASKFAGYEQYF; CDR3nt: TGTGCCAGCAAGTTCGCGGGATACGAGCAGTACTTC
len: 14; v_gene: TRBV2; j_gene: TRBJ2-1; abundance: few; d_gene: NA; CDR3aa: CASRWQTAYNEQFF; CDR3nt: TGTGCCAGCAGATGGCAAACGGCCTACAATGAGCAGTTCTTC
len: 12; v_gene: TRBV6-5; j_gene: TRBJ2-2; abundance: few; d_gene: NA; CDR3aa: CASSRAAGELFF; CDR3nt: TGTGCCAGCAGTAGGGCCGCCGGGGAGCTGTTTTTT
len: 14; v_gene: TRBV27; j_gene: TRBJ2-5; abundance: NA; d_gene: TRBD2; CDR3aa: CARLAGVVEETQYF; CDR3nt: TGTGCCAGACTAGCGGGAGTAGTAGAAGAGACCCAGTACTTC
len: 15; v_gene: TRBV20-1; j_gene: TRBJ2-5; abundance: few; d_gene: NA; CDR3aa: CSARDPKGGEETQYF; CDR3nt: TGCAGTGCTAGAGATCCGAAGGGTGGTGAAGAGACCCAGTACTTC
len: 17; v_gene: TRBV10-1; j_gene: TRBJ2-2; abundance: NA; d_gene: TRBD2; CDR3aa: CASTLEAGDTIPGELFF; CDR3nt: TGCGCCAGCACCCTGGAGGCGGGAGACACCATCCCCGGGGAGCTGTTTTTT
len: 19; v_gene: TRBV11-2; j_gene: TRBJ1-1; abundance: few; d_gene: NA; CDR3aa: CASSFNPPFAGAGDTEVFF; CDR3nt: TGTGCCAGCAGCTTTAATCCCCCGTTCGCGGGGGCGGGGGACACTGAAGTTTTCTTT
len: 15; v_gene: TRBV28; j_gene: TRBJ2-2; abundance: NA; d_gene: NA; CDR3aa: CASSPLRANTGELFF; CDR3nt: TGTGCCAGCAGTCCCCTCCGGGCCAACACCGGGGAGCTGTTTTTT
len: 17; v_gene: TRBV15; j_gene: TRBJ1-5; abundance: NA; d_gene: NA; CDR3aa: CATSRAPGTGGNQPQHF; CDR3nt: TGTGCCACCAGCAGAGCCCCGGGTACCGGGGGCAATCAGCCCCAGCATTTT
len: 16; v_gene: TRBV7-9; j_gene: TRBJ2-2; abundance: few; d_gene: TRBD1; CDR3aa: CASSFFDRGNTGELFF; CDR3nt: TGTGCCAGCAGCTTTTTCGACAGGGGTAACACCGGGGAGCTGTTTTTT
len: 18; v_gene: TRBV4-1; j_gene: TRBJ1-2; abundance: many; d_gene: NA; CDR3aa: CASSSSPNRRTGSYGYTF; CDR3nt: TGCGCCAGCAGCTCCAGTCCTAATCGGAGGACCGGGAGTTATGGCTACACCTTC
len: 14; v_gene: TRBV6-2/TRBV6-3; j_gene: TRBJ2-7; abundance: NA; d_gene: NA; CDR3aa: CASSYLQVSYEQYF; CDR3nt: TGTGCCAGCAGTTACCTACAGGTCTCCTACGAGCAGTACTTC
len: 15; v_gene: TRBV7-2; j_gene: TRBJ2-5; abundance: NA; d_gene: NA; CDR3aa: CASTQDGRPQETQYF; CDR3nt: TGTGCCAGCACCCAAGATGGCCGGCCTCAAGAGACCCAGTACTTC
len: 12; v_gene: TRBV6-2/TRBV6-3; j_gene: TRBJ1-2; abundance: NA; d_gene: NA; CDR3aa: CASSFMSRGYTF; CDR3nt: TGTGCCAGCAGTTTTATGTCTCGGGGCTACACCTTC
len: 12; v_gene: TRBV20-1; j_gene: TRBJ2-7; abundance: few; d_gene: NA; CDR3aa: CSATPDSYEQYF; CDR3nt: TGCAGTGCTACCCCGGACTCCTACGAGCAGTACTTC
len: 13; v_gene: TRBV5-1; j_gene: TRBJ2-7; abundance: many; d_gene: NA; CDR3aa: CASSLERGKEQYF; CDR3nt: TGCGCCAGCAGCTTGGAACGGGGTAAGGAGCAGTACTTC
len: 15; v_gene: TRBV5-1; j_gene: TRBJ1-2; abundance: few; d_gene: NA; CDR3aa: CASSLTSKIGYGYTF; CDR3nt: TGCGCCAGCAGCTTAACAAGCAAAATAGGCTATGGCTACACCTTC
len: 16; v_gene: TRBV14; j_gene: TRBJ1-3; abundance: NA; d_gene: NA; CDR3aa: CASSQVRGASGNTIYF; CDR3nt: TGTGCCAGCAGCCAAGTTCGGGGGGCCTCTGGAAACACCATATATTTT
len: 13; v_gene: TRBV5-1; j_gene: TRBJ2-7; abundance: few; d_gene: TRBD1; CDR3aa: CASSFGQDGEQYF; CDR3nt: TGCGCCAGCAGCTTTGGACAGGACGGCGAGCAGTACTTC
len: 13; v_gene: TRBV11-2; j_gene: TRBJ1-2; abundance: NA; d_gene: TRBD1; CDR3aa: CASSLDRQGGYTF; CDR3nt: TGTGCCAGCAGCTTAGATCGACAGGGAGGCTACACCTTC
len: 15; v_gene: TRBV10-3; j_gene: TRBJ2-5; abundance: NA; d_gene: NA; CDR3aa: CAISDFSGAQETQYF; CDR3nt: TGTGCCATCAGTGATTTCTCAGGAGCCCAAGAGACCCAGTACTTC
len: 11; v_gene: TRBV6-6; j_gene: TRBJ2-7; abundance: NA; d_gene: NA; CDR3aa: CASSYLGEQYF; CDR3nt: TGTGCCAGCAGTTACCTAGGCGAGCAGTACTTC
len: 14; v_gene: TRBV28; j_gene: TRBJ2-7; abundance: NA; d_gene: TRBD2; CDR3aa: CASFLSGVPYEQYF; CDR3nt: TGTGCCAGCTTTCTTAGCGGGGTTCCCTACGAGCAGTACTTC